This record covers a single TCR beta chain. The authors' processing: Reference gene primers were amplified, and this amplification served to estimate nucleated cell counts. Repertoires were generated with immunoSEQ multiplex PCR, while TCRdb's copy carries only in-frame clones and drops some. From that table come the V and J calls and clone size; the DNA was used to work out D and trimming. Seen here are about 150,000 clones, about four fifths observed once, and the top ten hold about 1.9%. Per germline, CDR1 LGHNA and CDR2 YNFKEQ. CDR3 size: 17 residues. Trimming at V came to 4 bases and at J to 6 bases, leaving 10 bases not matched to a gene. These data are taken from a study of blood T cell repertoires in COVID-19. In the study overall: Samples representing acute and convalescent COVID-19 were sourced from the United States, Italy and Spain. T cells, B-cell-depleted T cells, or PBMCs supplied cDNA or gDNA.

Specimen: peripheral blood. The source of this sequence is a woman older than 75 with acute or convalescent COVID-19. The chain is built from TRBV4-2 and TRBJ2-7; 15 bases map to TRBD2. Here the CDR3 reads CASSRGLAGGTPGEQYF. CDR3 nucleotide sequence: TGTGCCAGCAGCCGGGGACTAGCGGGGGGCACGCCGGGCGAGCAGTACTTC.